The clone carrying this T cell receptor (beta chain) was counted at least ten times. No antigen is known for it. Clinical symptoms and serum thyroxine were used for diagnosis; TRAb, thyroid ultrasound and orbital computed tomography were also relied on. The authors amplified TCR beta CDR3 regions, and they did so from RNA transcripts for repertoire sequencing. First-round RT-PCR employed HTBI primers, with a second-round multiplex PCR after it. TCRdb ran MiXCR on the multiplex PCR reads and lists one entry per CDR3 protein. Of around 1,200,000 distinct CDR3 sequences in the sample, about 38% were seen once. The sample belongs to a study of Graves' ophthalmopathy and Graves' hyperthyroidism. Across the whole study: By definition, stable hyperthyroidism involved no ophthalmopathy within 18 months of follow-up. Overall study findings and caveats: Researchers report that a 13-signature model separated ophthalmopathy from stable hyperthyroidism, posting around 90% sensitivity and around 80% specificity. Blood contained most expanded thyroid clonotypes exceeding 0.001 frequency.

Germline lookup yields CDR1 SGHTA and CDR2 FQGNSA. This CDR3 spans 15 amino acids. V lost 3 bases to trimming and J lost 0 bases, with 11 bases between them. The sequenced material came from peripheral blood or thyroid tissue (not recorded which). The rearrangement links TRBV7-2 to TRBJ1-1; D uncertain. The TCR originated in an adult man with Graves' hyperthyroidism. DNA for the CDR3: TGTGCCAGCAGCTTCTCCCAGAACATGAACACTGAAGCTTTCTTT. It encodes CASSFSQNMNTEAFF.